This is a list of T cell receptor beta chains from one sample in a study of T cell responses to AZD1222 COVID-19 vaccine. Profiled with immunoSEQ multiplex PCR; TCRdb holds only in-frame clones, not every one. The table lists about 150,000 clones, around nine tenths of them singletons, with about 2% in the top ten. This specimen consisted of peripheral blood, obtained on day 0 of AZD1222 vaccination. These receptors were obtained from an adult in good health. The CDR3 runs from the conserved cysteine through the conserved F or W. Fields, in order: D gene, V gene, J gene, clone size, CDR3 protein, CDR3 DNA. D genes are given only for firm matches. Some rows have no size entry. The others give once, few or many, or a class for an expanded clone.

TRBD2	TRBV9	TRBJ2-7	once	CASSPGTSGRGYEQYF	TGTGCCAGCAGCCCAGGGACTAGCGGGAGAGGCTACGAGCAGTACTTC
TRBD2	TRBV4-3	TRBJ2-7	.	CASSQTIAGKSYEQYF	TGCGCCAGCAGCCAAACAATAGCGGGGAAATCCTACGAGCAGTACTTC
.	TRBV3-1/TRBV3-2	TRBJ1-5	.	CASSQNGFDSQPQHF	TGTGCCAGCAGCCAAAACGGGTTCGATAGCCAGCCCCAGCATTTT
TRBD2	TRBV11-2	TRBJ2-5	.	CASSRPGTRRIQETQYF	TGTGCCAGCAGTCGACCCGGGACTAGAAGGATCCAAGAGACCCAGTACTTC
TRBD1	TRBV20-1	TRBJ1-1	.	CSARTGDTPF	TGCAGTGCTAGGACAGGGGATACCCCCTTT
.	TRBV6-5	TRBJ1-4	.	CASSFSQGVINEKLFF	TGTGCCAGCAGTTTCTCTCAGGGAGTCATTAATGAAAAACTGTTTTTT
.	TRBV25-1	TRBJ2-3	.	CASSFRTDNPHTQYF	TGTGCCAGCAGTTTTCGGACGGATAACCCTCATACGCAGTATTTT
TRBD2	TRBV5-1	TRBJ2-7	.	CASSVTSGPDYEQYF	TGCGCCAGCAGCGTTACTAGCGGACCAGACTACGAGCAGTACTTC
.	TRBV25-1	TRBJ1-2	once	CASSGSTVNYGYTF	TGTGCCAGCAGTGGCTCGACAGTGAACTATGGCTACACCTTC
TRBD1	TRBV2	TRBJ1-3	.	CASTVDRGNTIYF	TGTGCCAGCACCGTTGACAGGGGCAACACCATATATTTT
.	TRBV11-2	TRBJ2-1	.	CASSHTGASSYNEQFF	TGTGCCAGCAGCCATACCGGGGCCAGCTCCTACAATGAGCAGTTCTTC
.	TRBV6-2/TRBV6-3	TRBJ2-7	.	CASSRNYEQYF	TGTGCCAGCAGCCGAAACTACGAGCAGTACTTC
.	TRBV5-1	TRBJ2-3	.	CASSTIGGFTDTQYF	TGCGCCAGCAGCACCATAGGGGGTTTCACAGATACGCAGTATTTT
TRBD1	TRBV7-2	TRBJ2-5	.	CASSWDRETQYF	TGTGCCAGCAGCTGGGACAGGGAGACCCAGTACTTC
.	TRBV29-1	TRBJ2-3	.	CSAPGGTDTQYF	TGCAGCGCCCCGGGGGGCACAGATACGCAGTATTTT
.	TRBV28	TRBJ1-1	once	CASEPPRGAGTEAFF	TGTGCCAGCGAACCTCCTCGGGGGGCAGGCACTGAAGCTTTCTTT
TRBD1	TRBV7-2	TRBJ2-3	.	CASSLEGWDRATDTQYF	TGTGCCAGCAGCTTAGAAGGCTGGGACAGGGCTACAGATACGCAGTATTTT
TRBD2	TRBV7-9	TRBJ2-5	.	CASSFGLAGVGTQYF	TGTGCCAGCAGCTTTGGACTAGCGGGAGTGGGGACCCAGTACTTC
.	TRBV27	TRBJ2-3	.	CASSFSGAHTDTQYF	TGTGCCAGCAGTTTTAGTGGAGCGCACACAGATACGCAGTATTTT
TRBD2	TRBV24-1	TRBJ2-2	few	CATSDLAGDTGELFF	TGTGCCACCAGTGATTTAGCGGGAGACACCGGGGAGCTGTTTTTT
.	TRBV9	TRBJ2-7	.	CASSVDWETSYEQYF	TGTGCCAGCAGCGTAGACTGGGAAACTTCCTACGAGCAGTACTTC
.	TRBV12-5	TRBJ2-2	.	CASGKSITGELFF	TGTGCTAGTGGCAAATCTATCACCGGGGAGCTGTTTTTT
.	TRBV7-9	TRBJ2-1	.	CASGMAYNEQFF	TGTGCCAGCGGTATGGCGTACAATGAGCAGTTCTTC
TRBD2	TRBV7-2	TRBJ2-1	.	CASNQRASGRDEQFF	TGTGCCAGCAACCAGCGGGCTAGCGGGAGGGATGAGCAGTTCTTC
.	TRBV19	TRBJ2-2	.	CASSIGQPGGKAKYTGELFF	TGTGCCAGTAGTATAGGCCAGCCCGGGGGAAAGGCAAAGTACACCGGGGAGCTGTTTTTT
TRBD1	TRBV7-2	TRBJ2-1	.	CASSGQGGWGGKGNNEQFF	TGTGCCAGCAGTGGACAGGGCGGTTGGGGCGGGAAGGGGAACAATGAGCAGTTCTTC
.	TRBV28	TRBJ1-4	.	CASSLRVEEKLFF	TGTGCCAGCAGCTTAAGGGTGGAGGAAAAACTGTTTTTT
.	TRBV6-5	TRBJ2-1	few	CASSYAAGIGYEQFF	TGTGCCAGCAGTTACGCTGCGGGAATAGGGTATGAGCAGTTCTTC
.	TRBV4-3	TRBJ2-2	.	CASSQEFPGYTNTGELFF	TGCGCCAGCAGCCAAGAATTTCCGGGGTACACGAACACCGGGGAGCTGTTTTTT
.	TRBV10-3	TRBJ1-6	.	CAIRSDSYNSPLHF	TGTGCCATCAGATCGGACAGCTATAATTCACCCCTCCACTTT
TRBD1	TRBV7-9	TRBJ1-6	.	CASSPDRGEYSPLHF	TGTGCCAGCAGCCCAGACAGGGGGGAGTATTCACCCCTCCACTTT
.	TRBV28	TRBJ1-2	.	CASSSDGRGYTF	TGTGCCAGCAGCTCCGACGGTCGAGGCTACACCTTC
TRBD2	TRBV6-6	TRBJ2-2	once	CASSLQGLAGATGELFF	TGTGCCAGCAGTCTACAAGGACTAGCGGGAGCCACCGGGGAGCTGTTTTTT
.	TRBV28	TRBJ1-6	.	CASSFPVSSYNSPLHF	TGTGCCAGCAGTTTCCCAGTGAGCTCCTATAATTCACCCCTCCACTTT
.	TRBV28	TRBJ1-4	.	CASKSGGFATNEKLFF	TGTGCCAGCAAGTCCGGAGGGTTTGCAACTAATGAAAAACTGTTTTTT
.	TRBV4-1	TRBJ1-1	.	CASRGPLKNTEAFF	TGCGCCAGCAGAGGCCCGCTTAAGAACACTGAAGCTTTCTTT
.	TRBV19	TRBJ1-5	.	CASSIVPGKGQPQHF	TGTGCCAGTAGTATAGTACCGGGAAAGGGTCAGCCCCAGCATTTT
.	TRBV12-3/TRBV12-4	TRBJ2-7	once	CASSLTLYEQYF	TGTGCCAGCAGTCTGACACTCTACGAGCAGTACTTC
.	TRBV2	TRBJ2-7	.	CASSEDPDSYEQYF	TGTGCCAGCAGTGAGGATCCGGACTCCTACGAGCAGTACTTC
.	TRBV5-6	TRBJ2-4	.	CASSLGSWGNIQYF	TGTGCCAGCAGCTTAGGCAGTTGGGGAAACATTCAGTACTTC
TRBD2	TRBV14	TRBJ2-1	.	CASSLTSGRDNEQFF	TGTGCCAGCAGCCTTACTAGCGGGAGAGACAATGAGCAGTTCTTC
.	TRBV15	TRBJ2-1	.	CATSRVDRGEEQFF	TGTGCCACCAGCAGAGTCGATCGGGGAGAAGAGCAGTTCTTC
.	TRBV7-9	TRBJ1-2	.	CASSLAEGNPYGYTF	TGTGCCAGCAGCTTAGCGGAGGGGAACCCCTATGGCTACACCTTC
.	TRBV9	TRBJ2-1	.	CASSPGLKGSEQFF	TGTGCCAGCAGCCCAGGACTAAAGGGGAGTGAGCAGTTCTTC
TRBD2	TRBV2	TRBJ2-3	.	CASSEIAGPRMAQYF	TGTGCCAGCAGTGAAATAGCGGGACCCAGGATGGCGCAGTATTTT
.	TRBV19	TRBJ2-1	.	CASKSAGGGTYNEQFF	TGTGCCAGTAAGTCAGCTGGTGGCGGGACATACAATGAGCAGTTCTTC